These 25 T cell receptor beta chains originate from one sample sequenced in a study of long-term antiretroviral therapy in people with HIV. Sequencing relied on immunoSEQ assay v3.0, run at survey level. Clones were read by immunoSEQ multiplex PCR, and TCRdb kept only the in-frame ones, dropping some. The sample contains roughly 29,000 clones, under 85% of which appear only once. Sequencing was performed on unsorted PBMCs, taken 3 years after starting antiretroviral therapy. Receptor source: a man aged 35-49 years with HIV.

This clone was picked up one time. This rearrangement joins TRBV25-1 to TRBJ2-7, with D perhaps matching TRBD2 (6 bases). The V and J ends lost 3 bases and 4 bases respectively, with 10 bases between them. Germline lookup yields CDR1 MGHDK and CDR2 SYGVNS. This CDR3 spans 13 amino acids. The CDR3 loop reads CASSEGGRYEQYF. The CDR3 nucleotides read TGTGCCAGCAGTGAGGGGGGACGATACGAGCAGTACTTC.

CDR3 residues: CASRMTSSGELFF. The CDR3 nucleotides are TGTGCCAGTAGAATGACTAGTTCCGGGGAGCTGTTTTTT. The chain carries TRBV19 and TRBJ2-2; tentative D call: TRBD2 (6 bases). CDR1 is LNHDA and CDR2 is SQIVND in the germline V gene (reference sequence). The V end lost 6 bases, the J end lost 6 bases, and 11 bases lay between the germline ends. The length of the CDR3 is 13 residues.

The chain recombines TRBV29-1 with TRBJ1-1; D is uncertain. This CDR3 has 12 amino acids. V gave up 3 bases and J gave up 7 bases, with 12 bases separating them. Germline V lookup: CDR1 SQVTM, CDR2 ANQGSEA. This CDR3 reads CSVDDPRSEAFF. The CDR3 coding sequence is TGCAGCGTTGATGACCCGCGCAGTGAAGCTTTCTTT.

A single count supports this clone. The rearrangement links TRBV11-2 to TRBJ1-2, with 7 bases matching TRBD1. The CDR3 contains 15 residues. Trimming at V came to 0 bases and at J to 4 bases, leaving 5 bases not matched to a gene. Germline V gives CDR1 SGHAT, CDR2 FQNNGV. CDR3 bases: TGTGCCAGCAGCTTAGATCCGCAGGGGGTCTATGGCTACACCTTC. The encoded protein is CASSLDPQGVYGYTF.

The CDR3 region is CASSTGTVVHEQYF. The CDR3 DNA is TGTGCCAGTAGTACCGGGACAGTCGTCCACGAGCAGTACTTC. The chain links TRBV19 to TRBJ2-7, with 7 bases identical to TRBD1. This CDR3 is 14 amino acids long. The germline CDR1 and CDR2 sequences are LNHDA and SQIVND (reference sequence). The ends lost 4 bases at V and 5 bases at J; junction bases unmatched: 8.

The chain has TRBV30 and TRBJ2-5; TRBD1 agrees at 8 bases. The V segment lost 7 bases and the J segment 5 bases; nucleotides outside the gene matches: 12. Germline values: CDR1 GTSNPN, CDR2 SVGIG (reference sequence). The CDR3 has 14 amino acids. In DNA form, the CDR3 reads TGTGCCTTCTTGACAGGGGCTGGCGGGGAGACCCAGTACTTC. Protein product: CAFLTGAGGETQYF.

The chain employs TRBV6-5 and TRBJ2-2, with a weak D call TRBD2 (6 bases). The V end was cut by 0 bases, the J end by 1 base, with 6 bases between. This CDR3 region has 15 residues. Germline V gives CDR1 MNHEY, CDR2 SVGAGI. The CDR3 here is CASSYSGGNTGELFF. In DNA form, the CDR3 reads TGTGCCAGCAGTTACTCGGGGGGGAACACCGGGGAGCTGTTTTTT.

The rearrangement links TRBV6-5 to TRBJ2-5; possibly TRBD1 for D (6 bases). The CDR3 has 12 amino acids. From germline, CDR1 is MNHEY and CDR2 SVGAGI. V lost 6 bases, J lost 6 bases, and 11 bases lay in between. The CDR3 coding sequence is TGTGCCAGCAGCACAGGGACGAAGACCCAGTACTTC. As protein: CASSTGTKTQYF.

The rearrangement links TRBV11-3 to TRBJ2-7, with TRBD2 as a possible D gene (5 bases). The CDR3 length is 14 residues. V was trimmed by 2 bases and J by 3 bases, leaving 11 bases between them. Looked up from germline, CDR1 is SGHNT and CDR2 is YENEEA. CDR3 DNA sequence: TGTGCCAGCAGCTTACGAGCGGCTAACTACGAGCAGTACTTC. This sequence encodes CASSLRAANYEQYF.

This clone appeared once. The chain couples TRBV7-8 to TRBJ2-5, with 8 bases aligning to TRBD1. Germline loops: CDR1 SGHVS, CDR2 FQNEAQ. Germline trimming cut 4 bases from V and 2 bases from J; bases unmatched to any gene: 6. The CDR3 spans 15 residues. CDR3 amino acids: CASSYRQGRQETQYF. DNA for the CDR3: TGTGCCAGCAGCTACCGACAGGGGCGTCAAGAGACCCAGTACTTC.

This clone was counted a single time. J is TRBJ1-1 and V is TRBV7-9; D gene unclear. V lost 1 base and J lost 1, with 7 bases in between. Germline assignment: CDR1 SEHNR and CDR2 FQNEAQ (reference sequence). The CDR3 contains 14 residues. The CDR3 spells CASSLGFGNTEAFF. The CDR3 bases are TGTGCCAGCAGCTTAGGCTTTGGGAACACTGAAGCTTTCTTT.

In its sample, this clone was seen once. The chain is built from TRBV10-1 and TRBJ2-3, with D possibly being TRBD1 (5 bases). V shed 0 bases and J shed 4 bases, with 14 bases lying between them. The V gene's germline CDR1 is WNHNN and CDR2 SYGVQD (reference sequence). The CDR3 totals 16 residues. CDR3: CASSESGAGFADTQYF. The CDR3 DNA sequence: TGCGCCAGCAGTGAGTCAGGGGCAGGGTTCGCAGATACGCAGTATTTT.

The chain links TRBV30 to TRBJ2-7; 7 nucleotides line up with TRBD1. In germline, CDR1 is GTSNPN, CDR2 SVGIG (reference sequence). The ends lost 0 bases at V and 6 bases at J; junction bases unmatched: 5. The CDR3 extends over 13 amino acids. The CDR3 region is CAWSVGTVGEQYF. For the CDR3, the DNA is TGTGCCTGGAGTGTCGGGACAGTCGGCGAGCAGTACTTC.

The chain joins TRBV9 to TRBJ1-5, with D possibly TRBD1 on 6 matching bases. The V and J ends lost 0 bases and 9 bases respectively, with 13 bases between them. CDR1 is SGDLS, CDR2 YYNGEE, per germline. The CDR3 totals 14 residues. The CDR3 region has the DNA TGTGCCAGCAGCGTAGGGGGGGCCCCTGGGCCCCAGCATTTT. This sequence encodes CASSVGGAPGPQHF.

V gene TRBV5-6 combines with J gene TRBJ2-1; D remains unclear. This CDR3 spans 15 amino acids. V was shortened by 0 bases and J by 2 bases, with 9 bases between the two germline ends. CDR1 and CDR2 (germline): SGHDT, YYEEEE. As DNA, the CDR3 is TGTGCCAGCAGCTTGGTGGGCGGTGCCTACAATGAGCAGTTCTTC. Translation gives CASSLVGGAYNEQFF.

Comment on this clone: Other DNA sequences within the sample encode an identical CDR3. This chain connects TRBV6-1 to TRBJ1-3; no reliable D call. V lost 2 bases and J 1 base, leaving 12 bases between the germline ends. Germline CDR1 is MNHNS and CDR2 is SASEGT. The length of the CDR3 is 16 residues. The CDR3 region is CASSETGFGSGNTIYF. Written as DNA, the CDR3 is TGTGCCAGCAGTGAAACTGGGTTTGGTTCTGGAAACACCATATATTTT.

The chain couples TRBV29-1 to TRBJ1-1; D gene ambiguous. Germline V gene lookup returns CDR1 SQVTM and CDR2 ANQGSEA. This CDR3 is built from 11 residues. V was shortened by 0 bases and J by 7 bases, with 6 bases between the two germline ends. The CDR3 region is CSVEDNREAFF. DNA for the CDR3: TGCAGCGTTGAAGATAATCGTGAAGCTTTCTTT.

This clone was detected only once. This chain connects TRBV5-1 to TRBJ2-3, with 9 bases lining up with TRBD2. The CDR3 contains 17 residues. After removal of 2 bases from V and 1 base from J, the junction contained 8 bases not matched to a gene. Germline-derived CDR1 and CDR2 are SGHRS and YFSETQ. The CDR3 protein is CASSFSGGEGRTDTQYF. CDR3 DNA: TGCGCCAGCAGCTTTAGCGGGGGAGAGGGTCGCACAGATACGCAGTATTTT. Variable domain in full (rest from reference TRBV5-1 and TRBJ2-3): KAGVTQTPRYLIKTRGQQVTLSCSPISGHRSVSWYQQTPGQGLQFLFEYFSETQRNKGNFPGRFSGRQFSNSRSEMNVSTLELGDSALYLCASSFSGGEGRTDTQYFGPGTRLTVL.

The count of this clone is one. The chain has TRBV6-4 and TRBJ2-2, with no clear D. Germline V gene sequence: CDR1 MRHNA, CDR2 SNTAGT. Between the trimmed V and J ends, which lost 7 bases and 1 base, there was a span of 7 bases. CDR3 size: 13 residues. CDR3 sequence (DNA): TGTGCCAGCATAGAAGGGAACACCGGGGAGCTGTTTTTT. It translates to CASIEGNTGELFF.

This chain connects TRBV15 to TRBJ2-1; 9 bases agree with TRBD2. The CDR3 extends over 15 amino acids. V was clipped by 4 bases and J by 3 bases; unmatched bases: 4. Germline lookup yields CDR1 LNHNV and CDR2 YYDKDF (reference sequence). The CDR3 DNA reads TGTGCCACCAGCAATCCTAGCGGGAACTACAATGAGCAGTTCTTC. This codes for CATSNPSGNYNEQFF.

This chain links TRBV5-4 with TRBJ2-5; 9 nucleotides match TRBD2. With V trimmed by 4 bases and J by 3 bases, 4 bases remained unmatched. CDR1 and CDR2 from the germline V gene are SGHNT and YYREEE (reference sequence). The CDR3 covers 14 residues. CDR3 sequence reads: CASSMRGGEETQYF. DNA for the CDR3: TGTGCCAGCAGCATGCGGGGGGGCGAAGAGACCCAGTACTTC.

The chain has TRBV7-9 and TRBJ2-1; D possibly matches TRBD1 or TRBD2 (5 bases each). This CDR3 has 17 amino acids. CDR1 SEHNR and CDR2 FQNEAQ come from the germline V gene (reference sequence). With 3 bases removed from V and 0 bases from J, the gap between germline ends came to 15 bases. The CDR3 is CASSFQRSGSSYNEQFF. The CDR3 DNA is TGTGCCAGCAGCTTCCAACGATCAGGGAGCTCCTACAATGAGCAGTTCTTC. Full variable domain (remainder filled in from reference TRBV7-9 and TRBJ2-1): DTGVSQNPRHKITKRGQNVTFRCDPISEHNRLYWYRQTLGQGPEFLTYFQNEAQLEKSRLLSDRFSAERPKGSFSTLEIQRTEQGDSAMYLCASSFQRSGSSYNEQFFGPGTRLTVL.

This clone showed up just a few times. The gene calls are TRBV6-6 and TRBJ1-2; D possibly corresponds to TRBD1 (6 bases). Germline-derived CDR1 and CDR2 are MNHNY and SVGAGI (reference sequence). Between the trimmed V and J ends, which lost 10 bases and 8 bases, there was a span of 14 bases. The CDR3 loop spans 11 amino acids. For the CDR3, the DNA is TGTGCCACCGGACAGTCAAGGGGCTACACCTTC. This gives the protein CATGQSRGYTF.

The chain combines TRBV11-2 with TRBJ2-3; a possible D gene is TRBD1 (6 bases). The CDR3 has 16 amino acids. Trimming removed 5 bases at V and 3 bases at J, with 18 bases between. Germline loops: CDR1 SGHAT, CDR2 FQNNGV. CDR3 region: CASSQGQYLSTDTQYF. The CDR3 nucleotides are TGTGCCAGCAGCCAAGGACAGTACCTCTCAACAGATACGCAGTATTTT.

CDR3 DNA sequence: TGTGCCAGCAGCGTAGGGTGGGATAACAATCAGCCCCAGCATTTT. Its translation is CASSVGWDNNQPQHF. The V and J genes are TRBV9 and TRBJ1-5; no reliable D call. The CDR3 consists of 15 residues. The ends were cut back, 0 bases at V and 3 bases at J, with 10 bases in the middle. Germline loops: CDR1 SGDLS, CDR2 YYNGEE.